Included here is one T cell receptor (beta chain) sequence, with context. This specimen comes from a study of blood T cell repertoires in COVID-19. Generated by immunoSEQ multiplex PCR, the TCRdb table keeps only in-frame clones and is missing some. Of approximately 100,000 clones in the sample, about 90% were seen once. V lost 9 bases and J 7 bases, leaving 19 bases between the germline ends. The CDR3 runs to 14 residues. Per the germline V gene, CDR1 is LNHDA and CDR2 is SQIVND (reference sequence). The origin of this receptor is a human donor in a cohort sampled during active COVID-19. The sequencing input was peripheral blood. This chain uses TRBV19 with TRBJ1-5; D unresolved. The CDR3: CASRQSPTRQPQHF. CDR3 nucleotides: TGTGCCAGCAGACAAAGCCCCACACGGCAGCCCCAGCATTTT.